The T cell receptor (beta chain) described here comes from a study of identical twins. Per germline, CDR1 SQVTM and CDR2 ANQGSEA. The CDR3 covers 11 residues. V was clipped by 0 bases and J by 10 bases, with 6 bases between them. TCRdb used MiXCR to reprocess the 5' RACE reads, holding one entry per CDR3 protein. The sample shows approximately 500,000 distinct CDR3 sequences, roughly 15% of them seen only once. The same specimen was also included in a second study, on yellow fever vaccine responses in identical twins.

The clonotype originates from a young woman in good health. Source material: CD4+ T cells sorted from blood. The chain joins TRBV29-1 to TRBJ1-4; D call uncertain. Written as DNA, the CDR3 is TGCAGCGTTGAAGATTCGGGAAAACTGTTTTTT. Protein sequence: CSVEDSGKLFF. Variable domain in full (rest from reference TRBV29-1 and TRBJ1-4): SAVISQKPSRDICQRGTSLTIQCQVDSQVTMMFWYRQQPGQSLTLIATANQGSEATYESGFVIDKFPISRPNLTFSTLTVSNMSPEDSSIYLCSVEDSGKLFFGSGTQLSVL.